These T cell receptor beta chains were read from a single sample in a study of spatial heterogeneity in lung cancer. TCRdb reprocessed the 5' RACE reads via MiXCR and lists one record per CDR3 protein. The sample includes thousands of distinct CDR3 sequences, about 9.9% of them seen just once. The starting material was lung tumor tissue, obtained at surgery. The receptors shown here come from a male donor with early-stage non-small cell lung cancer. CDR3s include the opening cysteine and the closing phenylalanine or tryptophan. D genes are given only for firm matches. Size tells how often a clone was seen (once, few, many) or the class of an expanded clone, and some rows leave it out.

TRBV11-2	TRBJ1-2	medium-sized	-	CASSLVQGYGYTF	TGTGCCAGCAGCTTAGTTCAGGGTTATGGCTACACCTTC
TRBV5-6	TRBJ1-1	medium-sized	TRBD1	CASSLRGRRTEAFF	TGTGCCAGCAGCTTAAGGGGGCGGAGGACTGAAGCTTTCTTT
TRBV29-1	TRBJ2-5	-	-	CSVEEDVGETQYF	TGCAGCGTTGAAGAGGACGTTGGAGAGACCCAGTACTTC
TRBV30	TRBJ2-3	many	TRBD1	CAWSPDRGPADTQYF	TGTGCCTGGAGCCCGGACAGGGGACCCGCAGATACGCAGTATTTT
TRBV28	TRBJ2-2	many	-	CASSFSPDSVTGELFF	TGTGCCAGCAGTTTTTCCCCGGACTCGGTCACCGGGGAGCTGTTTTTT
TRBV6-1	TRBJ1-5	medium-sized	-	CASRHSSEVQPQHF	TGTGCCAGCAGACATTCCAGCGAGGTGCAGCCCCAGCATTTT
TRBV29-1	TRBJ1-1	many	TRBD1	CSAGTGGTEAFF	TGCAGCGCAGGGACAGGGGGCACTGAAGCTTTCTTT
TRBV7-2	TRBJ1-2	medium-sized	-	CASSPGWDGYTF	TGTGCCAGCAGCCCCGGATGGGATGGCTACACCTTC
TRBV5-1	TRBJ2-7	many	TRBD1	CASSLEGQGSHEQYF	TGCGCCAGCAGCTTGGAGGGACAGGGTTCCCACGAGCAGTACTTC
TRBV3-1	TRBJ2-1	-	-	CASSQGGVPFVNEQFF	TGTGCCAGCAGCCAAGGTGGGGTCCCCTTCGTGAATGAGCAGTTCTTC
TRBV27	TRBJ1-3	few	-	CASSWASSGNTIYF	TGTGCCAGCAGTTGGGCCAGCTCTGGAAACACCATATATTTT
TRBV21-1	TRBJ2-3	many	-	CASSKPGGRGTDTQYF	TGTGCCAGCAGCAAACCAGGGGGACGGGGCACAGATACGCAGTATTTT
TRBV27	TRBJ1-2	many	-	CASSLSGGSYGYTF	TGTGCCAGCAGTTTATCAGGCGGGAGCTATGGCTACACCTTC
TRBV9	TRBJ1-2	-	-	CASSVVHGYGYTF	TGTGCCAGCAGTGTAGTACATGGCTATGGCTACACCTTC
TRBV5-6	TRBJ1-4	medium-sized	TRBD1	CASSLGTGDPNEKLFF	TGTGCCAGCAGCTTGGGGACAGGAGATCCTAATGAAAAACTGTTTTTT
TRBV6-5	TRBJ1-5	many	-	CASRTRGNQPQHF	TGTGCCAGCAGAACACGGGGCAATCAGCCCCAGCATTTT
TRBV5-1	TRBJ2-2	medium-sized	-	CASSLMDSTGELFF	TGCGCCAGCAGCCTGATGGACAGTACCGGGGAGCTGTTTTTT
TRBV4-2	TRBJ2-7	many	TRBD1	CASSQYRDSSYEQYF	TGTGCCAGCAGCCAATACCGGGACAGCTCCTACGAGCAGTACTTC
TRBV12-3/TRBV12-4	TRBJ2-2	few	TRBD1	CASKDRDRGIGGELFF	TGTGCCAGCAAAGACCGGGACAGGGGGATAGGCGGGGAGCTGTTTTTT
TRBV20-1	TRBJ2-7	few	-	CSARRVSYEQYF	TGCAGTGCTAGACGAGTTTCCTACGAGCAGTACTTC
TRBV11-2	TRBJ2-7	many	TRBD1	CASSPRQGFYEQYF	TGTGCCAGCAGCCCACGACAGGGATTCTACGAGCAGTACTTC
TRBV11-2	TRBJ2-5	-	TRBD1	CASSLGAGGSEETQYF	TGTGCCAGCAGCTTAGGAGCAGGGGGAAGTGAAGAGACCCAGTACTTC
TRBV7-9	TRBJ2-7	medium-sized	TRBD2	CASSLSGGTYEQYF	TGTGCCAGCAGCTTAAGCGGGGGGACCTACGAGCAGTACTTC
TRBV27	TRBJ1-2	medium-sized	-	CASSFEGFYGYTF	TGTGCCAGCAGTTTTGAGGGATTCTATGGCTACACCTTC
TRBV28	TRBJ2-3	-	-	CGSRQVDSTDTQYF	TGTGGCAGTCGACAGGTCGATAGCACAGATACGCAGTATTTT
TRBV6-1	TRBJ2-3	medium-sized	TRBD2	CASSTSGGARWTDTQYF	TGTGCCAGCAGTACTAGCGGGGGGGCCAGATGGACAGATACGCAGTATTTT
TRBV5-4	TRBJ1-4	many	-	CASSYRDINEKLFF	TGTGCCAGCAGCTATCGGGACATTAATGAAAAACTGTTTTTT
TRBV5-1	TRBJ2-5	few	-	CASRQQGPKETQYF	TGCGCCAGCAGACAACAGGGTCCAAAAGAGACCCAGTACTTC
TRBV20-1	TRBJ1-5	-	TRBD1	CSARDRGWNSNQPQHF	TGCAGTGCTAGAGACAGGGGGTGGAATTCCAATCAGCCCCAGCATTTT
TRBV24-1	TRBJ1-5	medium-sized	TRBD1	CATSDTGQGPNQPQHF	TGTGCCACCAGTGATACCGGACAGGGTCCTAATCAGCCCCAGCATTTT
TRBV5-1	TRBJ2-1	few	TRBD1	CASSPRTGGEQFF	TGCGCCAGCAGCCCACGGACAGGGGGTGAGCAGTTCTTC
TRBV2	TRBJ2-2	-	-	CASSAQVLETGELFF	TGTGCCAGCAGTGCTCAGGTCCTTGAGACCGGGGAGCTGTTTTTT
TRBV7-2	TRBJ2-3	many	-	CASSPRGTDTQYF	TGTGCCAGCAGCCCCAGGGGTACCGATACGCAGTATTTT
TRBV28	TRBJ1-5	few	TRBD1	CASSPTGYQPQHF	TGTGCCAGCAGCCCGACAGGGTATCAGCCCCAGCATTTT
TRBV29-1	TRBJ2-5	-	-	CSVKDLDFKETQYF	TGCAGCGTTAAAGACCTGGACTTTAAAGAGACCCAGTACTTC
TRBV11-2	TRBJ2-7	medium-sized	-	CASSLDNSYEQYF	TGTGCCAGCAGCTTAGATAATTCCTACGAGCAGTACTTC
TRBV18	TRBJ1-6	few	-	CASSLGRSDSPLHF	TGTGCCAGCTCACTAGGACGGTCCGATTCACCCCTCCACTTT
TRBV10-3	TRBJ2-2	-	TRBD1	CAISATGTGNTGELFF	TGTGCCATCAGTGCTACCGGGACAGGGAACACCGGGGAGCTGTTTTTT